What follows are 17 T cell receptor beta chains derived from one specimen sequenced in a study of a mutant IDH1 vaccine in newly diagnosed glioma. The time point here: week 47, end of study. Each dose of the vaccine consisted of 300 ug of mutant IDH1 20-mer peptide, with topical imiquimod. Antigen specificity for these receptors is unknown. Using immunoSEQ multiplex PCR, the repertoire was profiled, and TCRdb retains in-frame clones only, with some absent. The profile shows tens of thousands of clones, roughly 87% of them singletons. Sequences were derived from PBMCs, sampled from a glioma patient whose treatment included an IDH1 peptide vaccine. The receptors were sampled from a woman between 50 and 59 years old with glioma.

The gene calls are TRBV6-1 and TRBJ1-4; 10 nucleotides align to TRBD1. CDR1 MNHNS and CDR2 SASEGT come from the germline V gene. Losses at the gene ends were 8 bases for V and 7 bases for J; bases not matched to a gene: 10. CDR3 size: 15 residues. The CDR3 sequence is CASDTSGTGAEKLFF. The CDR3 nucleotides are TGTGCCAGCGATACCTCCGGGACAGGGGCTGAAAAACTGTTTTTT.

This clone has only one observation. This chain joins TRBV11-3 and TRBJ2-1; 7 nucleotides agree with TRBD2. The trim removed 4 bases at V and 10 bases at J, leaving 16 bases unmatched. In germline, CDR1 is SGHNT, CDR2 YENEEA. This CDR3 is built from 16 residues. The CDR3 coding sequence is TGTGCCAGCAGCTCTCAAGCGGGAAACTTAGAGGGCGAGCAGTTCTTC. Residues: CASSSQAGNLEGEQFF.

The CDR3 sequence: CATSRNPGIMNTEAFF. The CDR3 DNA is TGTGCCACCAGCAGGAATCCAGGAATCATGAACACTGAAGCTTTCTTT. The chain uses TRBV15 and TRBJ1-1; the D is unclear. The CDR3 covers 16 residues. CDR1 and CDR2 (germline): LNHNV, YYDKDF (reference sequence). V was clipped by 3 bases and J by 0 bases, with 14 bases between them.

The CDR3 is CASSLGGGGAAEQFF. CDR3 in DNA: TGTGCCAGCAGCCTCGGGGGCGGGGGGGCCGCTGAGCAGTTCTTC. The V call is TRBV2, the J call TRBJ2-1, with 9 bases matching TRBD2. V lost 6 bases and J lost 9; bases outside the gene matches: 12. Per the germline V gene, CDR1 is SNHLY and CDR2 is FYNNEI. There are 15 residues in the CDR3.

This rearrangement joins TRBV5-8 to TRBJ1-2; the match to TRBD1 covers 8 bases. The V segment lost 1 base and the J segment 7 bases; nucleotides outside the gene matches: 9. The germline V gene has CDR1 SGHTS and CDR2 YDEGEE. The CDR3 consists of 15 residues. CDR3 sequence reads: CASSLYRTGSFGYTF. The CDR3 nucleotides read TGTGCCAGCAGCTTGTATCGGACAGGGTCTTTTGGCTACACCTTC.

J is TRBJ2-3 and V is TRBV5-1, with 7 bases aligning to TRBD2. J was trimmed by 6 bases and V by 1 base; bases with no gene match: 14. The germline gives CDR1 SGHRS, CDR2 YFSETQ. The CDR3 has 17 amino acids. DNA of the CDR3: TGCGCCAGCAGCTTGTTTTGGGCAGGAGGTAGCGGGGATACGCAGTATTTT. Amino acids: CASSLFWAGGSGDTQYF.

CDR3: CASSSHEGGSPLHF. In nucleotides, the CDR3 is TGTGCCAGCAGCTCCCACGAGGGGGGTTCACCCCTCCACTTT. V gene TRBV7-8 combines with J gene TRBJ1-6; D is perhaps TRBD1 (6 bases). Germline loops: CDR1 SGHVS, CDR2 FQNEAQ. The V end was cut by 4 bases, the J end by 9 bases, with 13 bases between. This CDR3 region has 14 residues.

This chain links TRBV13 with TRBJ2-2, with D possibly being TRBD1 (6 bases). CDR3 length: 17 residues. V dropped 5 bases and J dropped 2 bases, with 18 bases sitting between them. In germline, CDR1 is PRHDT, CDR2 FYEKMQ (reference sequence). The CDR3 sequence: CASSPPLPGANTGELFF. CDR3 in DNA: TGTGCCAGCAGCCCTCCCCTTCCAGGGGCCAACACCGGGGAGCTGTTTTTT.

This chain links TRBV19 with TRBJ1-5; no definite D call. Per the germline V gene, CDR1 is LNHDA and CDR2 is SQIVND (reference sequence). The CDR3 is made up of 15 amino acids. Trimming cost V 5 bases and J 0 bases, with 11 bases left between them. The CDR3 sequence: CASSGPGGSNQPQHF. The CDR3 bases are TGTGCCAGTAGTGGACCCGGCGGTAGCAATCAGCCCCAGCATTTT.

The table lists this clone with a few counts. J is TRBJ2-7 and V is TRBV5-5; the match to TRBD2 covers 7 bases. V was clipped by 5 bases and J by 6 bases; unmatched bases: 11. There are 14 residues in the CDR3. Germline CDR1 is SGHKS and CDR2 is YYEKEE (reference sequence). The CDR3 sequence is CASRLEPSGPEQYF. CDR3 DNA: TGTGCCAGCAGGCTAGAGCCTAGCGGTCCCGAGCAGTACTTC.

The rearrangement uses TRBV28 and TRBJ1-2; D is ambiguous. Germline assignment: CDR1 MDHEN and CDR2 SYDVKM. The V end was cut by 2 bases, the J end by 8 bases, with 18 bases between. The CDR3 contains 15 residues. CDR3 region: CASSLLRMGSRGYTF. Here the CDR3 DNA reads TGTGCCAGCAGTTTACTCAGGATGGGGTCTCGGGGCTACACCTTC.

V gene TRBV10-1 combines with J gene TRBJ1-3; a weak D match, TRBD1 (6 bases). This CDR3 contains 13 residues. Germline V gene sequence: CDR1 WNHNN, CDR2 SYGVQD (reference sequence). The ends were cut back, 9 bases at V and 4 bases at J, with 13 bases in the middle. This chain's CDR3 is CARTQGSGNTIYF. DNA for the CDR3: TGCGCCAGGACACAGGGCTCCGGAAACACCATATATTTT.

The rearrangement joins TRBV14 to TRBJ1-2; TRBD1 is a possible D gene (5 bases). The CDR3 is 13 residues long. V lost 1 base to trimming and J lost 7 bases, with 10 bases between them. Germline CDR1 reads SGHDN; CDR2 reads FVKESK. The CDR3 region has the DNA TGTGCCAGCAGCCAAGTGGGGCAAGGTGGCTACACCTTC. This encodes CASSQVGQGGYTF.

The chain employs TRBV27 and TRBJ1-2, with 10 bases aligning to TRBD1. Trimming cost V 5 bases and J 1 base; bases outside gene matches: 4. The germline V gene encodes CDR1 MNHEY and CDR2 SMNVEV (reference sequence). CDR3 length: 15 residues. As DNA, the CDR3 is TGTGCCAGCAGTATACGGACAGGGGGTAACTATGGCTACACCTTC. It translates to CASSIRTGGNYGYTF.

The chain has TRBV10-3 and TRBJ1-1; D is uncertain. Trimming removed 6 bases from V and 3 bases from J, with 8 bases in between. CDR1 is ENHRY and CDR2 is SYGVKD in the germline V gene. CDR3 length equals 12 residues. CDR3 protein: CAIRMRDTEAFF. CDR3 coding DNA: TGTGCCATCAGGATGAGGGACACTGAAGCTTTCTTT.

The table lists this clone with a count of one. The CDR3 nucleotides are TGCGCCAGCAGCCGACAGACGGCGATCTATGGCTACACCTTC. Its protein is CASSRQTAIYGYTF. This chain joins TRBV5-1 and TRBJ1-2; possible D gene TRBD1, 5 bases. V lost 4 bases, J lost 4 bases, and 14 bases lay in between. CDR3 length equals 14 residues. Germline V CDR1 and CDR2: SGHRS, YFSETQ.

This clone has more than one count but fewer than ten. The chain links TRBV11-3 to TRBJ2-7; 7 bases line up with TRBD2. The V gene's germline CDR1 is SGHNT and CDR2 YENEEA. CDR3 length: 15 residues. V lost 0 bases, J lost 5 bases, and 7 bases stayed unmatched. The CDR3 region has the DNA TGTGCCAGCAGCTTAGATTTGGAGGGGAGGGACGAGCAGTACTTC. Translated, it gives CASSLDLEGRDEQYF. The variable domain in full, with the rest retrieved from reference TRBV11-3 and TRBJ2-7, is EAGVVQSPRYKIIEKKQPVAFWCNPISGHNTLYWYLQNLGQGPELLIRYENEEAVDDSQLPKDRFSAERLKGVDSTLKIQPAELGDSAVYLCASSLDLEGRDEQYFGPGTRLTVT.